The 3 T cell receptor beta chains given below trace back to one sample, sequenced in a study of T cells in Graves' hyperthyroidism and ophthalmopathy. Amplification yielded TCR beta CDR3 regions, with RNA transcripts as the source. Primed by the HTBI set, a first-round RT-PCR was run on the TCR CDR3. TCRdb reprocessed the multiplex PCR reads via MiXCR and lists one record per CDR3 protein. This sample has roughly 380,000 distinct CDR3 sequences, with about a sixth found just once. Sequencing used blood. The receptors shown here come from a woman between 35 and 50 years old with Graves' ophthalmopathy.

This clonotype was counted many times. The chain recombines TRBV5-1 with TRBJ1-1; D is uncertain. This CDR3 spans 14 amino acids. Germline-derived CDR1 and CDR2 are SGHRS and YFSETQ. The V and J ends lost 0 bases and 5 bases respectively, with 11 bases between them. The CDR3 DNA follows: TGCGCCAGCAGCTTGGATTCCTTGATGACTGAAGCTTTCTTT. It translates to CASSLDSLMTEAFF. The full variable domain, completed using reference TRBV5-1 and TRBJ1-1, is KAGVTQTPRYLIKTRGQQVTLSCSPISGHRSVSWYQQTPGQGLQFLFEYFSETQRNKGNFPGRFSGRQFSNSRSEMNVSTLELGDSALYLCASSLDSLMTEAFFGQGTRLTVV.

This clonotype was counted at least ten times. The V and J genes are TRBV28 and TRBJ1-1; D is ambiguous. Germline CDR1 reads MDHEN; CDR2 reads SYDVKM. With 8 bases removed from V and 0 bases from J, the gap between germline ends came to 13 bases. The CDR3 has 14 amino acids. The CDR3 DNA sequence: TGTGCCAGCTGGAAGAGTTTGATGAACACTGAAGCTTTCTTT. Its protein product is CASWKSLMNTEAFF.

This clonotype was seen repeatedly, ten times or more. The chain links TRBV15 to TRBJ1-5; 8 bases are a match to TRBD1. V trimming: 2 bases; J trimming: 4 bases; junction bases outside the gene matches: 7. The germline V gene has CDR1 LNHNV and CDR2 YYDKDF (reference sequence). This CDR3 region has 16 residues. The CDR3 protein is CATSRYGRGPNQPQHF. The CDR3 nucleotides read TGTGCCACCAGCAGATATGGCAGGGGGCCTAATCAGCCCCAGCATTTT.